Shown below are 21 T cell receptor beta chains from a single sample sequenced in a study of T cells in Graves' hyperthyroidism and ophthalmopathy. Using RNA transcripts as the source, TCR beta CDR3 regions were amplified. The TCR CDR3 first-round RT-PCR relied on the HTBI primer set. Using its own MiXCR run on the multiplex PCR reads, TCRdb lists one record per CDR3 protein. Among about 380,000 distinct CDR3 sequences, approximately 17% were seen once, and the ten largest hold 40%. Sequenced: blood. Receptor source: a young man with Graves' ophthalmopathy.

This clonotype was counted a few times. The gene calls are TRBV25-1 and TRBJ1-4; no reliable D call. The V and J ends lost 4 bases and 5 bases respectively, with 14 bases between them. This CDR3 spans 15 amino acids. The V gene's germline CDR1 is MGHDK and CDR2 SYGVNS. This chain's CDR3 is CASSAAASPNEKLFF. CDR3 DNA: TGTGCCAGCAGTGCGGCGGCCAGTCCCAATGAAAAACTGTTTTTT. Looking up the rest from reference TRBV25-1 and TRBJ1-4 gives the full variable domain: EADIYQTPRYLVIGTGKKITLECSQTMGHDKMYWYQQDPGMELHLIHYSYGVNSTEKGDLSSESTVSRIRTEHFPLTLESARPSHTSQYLCASSAAASPNEKLFFGSGTQLSVL.

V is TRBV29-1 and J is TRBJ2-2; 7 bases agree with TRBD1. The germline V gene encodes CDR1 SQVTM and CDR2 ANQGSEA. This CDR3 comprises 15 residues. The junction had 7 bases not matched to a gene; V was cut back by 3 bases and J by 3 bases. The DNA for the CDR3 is TGCAGCGTTGACAGGGGGAAAAAGGACACCGGGGAGCTGTTTTTT. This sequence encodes CSVDRGKKDTGELFF.

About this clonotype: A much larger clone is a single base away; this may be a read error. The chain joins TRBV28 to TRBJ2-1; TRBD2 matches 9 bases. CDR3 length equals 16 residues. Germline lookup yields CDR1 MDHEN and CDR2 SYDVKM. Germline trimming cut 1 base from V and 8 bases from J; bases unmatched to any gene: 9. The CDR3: CASSLLCGGAQYEQFF. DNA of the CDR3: TGTGCCAGCAGTTTATTGTGCGGGGGGGCGCAGTATGAGCAGTTCTTC. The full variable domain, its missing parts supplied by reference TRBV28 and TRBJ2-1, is DVKVTQSSRYLVKRTGEKVFLECVQDMDHENMFWYRQDPGLGLRLIYFSYDVKMKEKGDIPEGYSVSREKKERFSLILESASTNQTSMYLCASSLLCGGAQYEQFFGPGTRLTVL.

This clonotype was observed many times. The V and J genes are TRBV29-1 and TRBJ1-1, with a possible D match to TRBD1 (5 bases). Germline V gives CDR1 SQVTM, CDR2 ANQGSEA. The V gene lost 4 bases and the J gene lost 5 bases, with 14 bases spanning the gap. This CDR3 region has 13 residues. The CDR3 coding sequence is TGCAGCGTTGTTAGGGGAGGGATGACTGAAGCTTTCTTT. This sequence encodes CSVVRGGMTEAFF.

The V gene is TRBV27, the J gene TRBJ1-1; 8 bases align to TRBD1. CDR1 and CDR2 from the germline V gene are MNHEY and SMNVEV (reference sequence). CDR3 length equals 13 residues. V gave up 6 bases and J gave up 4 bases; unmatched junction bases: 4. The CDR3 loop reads CASRGQAITEAFF. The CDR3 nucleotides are TGTGCCAGCAGGGGACAGGCGATCACTGAAGCTTTCTTT.

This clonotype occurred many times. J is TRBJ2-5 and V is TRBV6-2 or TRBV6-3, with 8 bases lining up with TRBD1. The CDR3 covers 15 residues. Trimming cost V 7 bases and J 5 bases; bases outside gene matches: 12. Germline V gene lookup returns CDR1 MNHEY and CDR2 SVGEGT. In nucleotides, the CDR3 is TGTGCCAGCAATGGGATGGACAGGGAGGTCGAGACCCAGTACTTC. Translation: CASNGMDREVETQYF.

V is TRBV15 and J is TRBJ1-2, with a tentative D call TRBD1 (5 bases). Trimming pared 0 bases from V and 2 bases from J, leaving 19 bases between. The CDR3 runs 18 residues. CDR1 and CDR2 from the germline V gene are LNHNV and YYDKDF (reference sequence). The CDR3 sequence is CATSRDFQTEILNYGYTF. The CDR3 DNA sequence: TGTGCCACCAGCAGAGATTTTCAGACAGAAATCCTAAACTATGGCTACACCTTC.

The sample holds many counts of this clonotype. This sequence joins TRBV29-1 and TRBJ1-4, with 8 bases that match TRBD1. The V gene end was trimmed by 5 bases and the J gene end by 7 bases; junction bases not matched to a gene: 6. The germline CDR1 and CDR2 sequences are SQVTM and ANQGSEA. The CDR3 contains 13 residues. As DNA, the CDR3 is TGCAGCGTTTACGGGACAGGCGGTGAAAAACTGTTTTTT. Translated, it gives CSVYGTGGEKLFF.

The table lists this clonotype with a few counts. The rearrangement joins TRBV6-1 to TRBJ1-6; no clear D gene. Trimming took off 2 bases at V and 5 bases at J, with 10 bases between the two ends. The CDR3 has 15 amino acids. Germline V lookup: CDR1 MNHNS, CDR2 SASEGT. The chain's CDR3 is CASSESPGHNSPLHF. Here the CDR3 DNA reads TGTGCCAGCAGTGAAAGCCCCGGGCATAATTCACCCCTCCACTTT.

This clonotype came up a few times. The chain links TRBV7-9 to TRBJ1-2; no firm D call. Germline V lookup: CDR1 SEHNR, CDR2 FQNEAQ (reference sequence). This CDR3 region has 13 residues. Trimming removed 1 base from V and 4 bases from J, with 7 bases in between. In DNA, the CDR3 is TGTGCCAGCAGCTTAGTGCCAGCCTATGGCTACACCTTC. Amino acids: CASSLVPAYGYTF.

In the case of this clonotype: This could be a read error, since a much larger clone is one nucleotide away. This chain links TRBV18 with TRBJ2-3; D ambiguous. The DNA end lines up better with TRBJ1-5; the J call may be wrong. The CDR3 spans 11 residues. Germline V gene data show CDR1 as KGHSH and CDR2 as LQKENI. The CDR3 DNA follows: TGTGCCAGCTCACCTGAAAATACGCAGCATTTT. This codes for CASSPENTQHF.

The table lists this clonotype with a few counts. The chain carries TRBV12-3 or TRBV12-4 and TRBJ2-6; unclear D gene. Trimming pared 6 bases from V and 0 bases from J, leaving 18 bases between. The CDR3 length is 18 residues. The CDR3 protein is CASSPLLGPLSGANVLTF. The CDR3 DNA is TGTGCCAGCAGCCCCCTCCTGGGCCCTCTCTCTGGGGCCAACGTCCTGACTTTC.

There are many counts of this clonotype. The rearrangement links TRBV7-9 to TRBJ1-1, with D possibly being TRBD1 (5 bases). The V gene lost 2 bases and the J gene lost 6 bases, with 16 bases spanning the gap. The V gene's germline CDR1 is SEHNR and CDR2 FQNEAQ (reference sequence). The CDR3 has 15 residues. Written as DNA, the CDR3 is TGTGCCAGCAGCTTATACGTCCAGGGCAGGCCTGAAGCTTTCTTT. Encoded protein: CASSLYVQGRPEAFF.

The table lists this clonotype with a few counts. The CDR3 loop reads CASSRGDRVGDTQYF. The CDR3 coding sequence is TGCGCCAGCAGCCGAGGGGACAGGGTGGGGGATACGCAGTATTTT. The V call is TRBV4-1, the J call TRBJ2-3, with 9 bases identical to TRBD1. The junction had 8 bases not matched to a gene; V was cut back by 4 bases and J by 6 bases. Germline CDR1 and CDR2: MGHRA and YSYEKL. This CDR3 comprises 15 residues.

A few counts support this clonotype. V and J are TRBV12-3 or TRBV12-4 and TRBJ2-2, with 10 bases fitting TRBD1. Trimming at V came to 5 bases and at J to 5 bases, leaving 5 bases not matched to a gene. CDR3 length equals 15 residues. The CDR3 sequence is CASSRQGAGTGELFF. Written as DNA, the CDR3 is TGTGCCAGCAGTCGACAGGGGGCTGGTACCGGGGAGCTGTTTTTT.

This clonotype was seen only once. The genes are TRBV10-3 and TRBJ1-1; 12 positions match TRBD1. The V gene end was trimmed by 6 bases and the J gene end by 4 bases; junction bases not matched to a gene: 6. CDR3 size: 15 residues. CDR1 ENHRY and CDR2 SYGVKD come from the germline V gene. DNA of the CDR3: TGTGCCATCAGCGGGACAGGGGGCGAGGGCACTGAAGCTTTCTTT. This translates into CAISGTGGEGTEAFF.

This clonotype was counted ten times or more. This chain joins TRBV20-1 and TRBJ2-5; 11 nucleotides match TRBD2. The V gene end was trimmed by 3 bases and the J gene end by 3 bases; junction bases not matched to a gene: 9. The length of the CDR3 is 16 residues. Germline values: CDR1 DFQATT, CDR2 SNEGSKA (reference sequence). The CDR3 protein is CSASPRVLAGEETQYF. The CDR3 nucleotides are TGCAGTGCTAGCCCCCGGGTACTAGCGGGGGAAGAGACCCAGTACTTC.

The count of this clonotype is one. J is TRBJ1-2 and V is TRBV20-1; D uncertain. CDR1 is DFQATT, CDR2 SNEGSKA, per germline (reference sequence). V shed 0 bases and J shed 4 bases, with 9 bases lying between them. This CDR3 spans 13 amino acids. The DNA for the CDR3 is TGCAGTGCTAGAGATCTCGTGTCCTATGGCTACACCTTC. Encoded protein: CSARDLVSYGYTF.

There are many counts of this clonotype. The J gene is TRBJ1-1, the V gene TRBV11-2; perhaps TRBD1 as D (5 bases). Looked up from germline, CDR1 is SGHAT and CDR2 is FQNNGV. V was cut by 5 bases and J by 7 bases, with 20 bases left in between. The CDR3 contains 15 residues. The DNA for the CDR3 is TGTGCCAGCAGCCTGTTTACTCAAGCGGGGGGTGAAGCTTTCTTT. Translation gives CASSLFTQAGGEAFF. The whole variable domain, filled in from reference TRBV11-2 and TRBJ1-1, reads EAGVAQSPRYKIIEKRQSVAFWCNPISGHATLYWYQQILGQGPKLLIQFQNNGVVDDSQLPKDRFSAERLKGVDSTLKIQPAKLEDSAVYLCASSLFTQAGGEAFFGQGTRLTVV.

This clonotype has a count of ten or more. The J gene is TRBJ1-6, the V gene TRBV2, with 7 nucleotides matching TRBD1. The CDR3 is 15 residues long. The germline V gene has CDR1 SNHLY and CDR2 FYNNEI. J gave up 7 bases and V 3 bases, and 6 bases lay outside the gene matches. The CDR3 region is CASSDEGGANSPLHF. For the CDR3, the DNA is TGTGCCAGCAGTGATGAAGGGGGCGCAAATTCACCCCTCCACTTT. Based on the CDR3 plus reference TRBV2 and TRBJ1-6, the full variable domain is EPEVTQTPSHQVTQMGQEVILRCVPISNHLYFYWYRQILGQKVEFLVSFYNNEISEKSEIFDDQFSVERPDGSNFTLKIRSTKLEDSAMYFCASSDEGGANSPLHFGNGTRLTVT.

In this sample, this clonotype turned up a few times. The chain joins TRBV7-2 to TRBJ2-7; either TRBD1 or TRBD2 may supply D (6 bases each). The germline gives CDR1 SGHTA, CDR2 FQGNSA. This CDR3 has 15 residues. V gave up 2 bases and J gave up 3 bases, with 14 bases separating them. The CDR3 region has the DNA TGTGCCAGCAGCTTAAGGGGGGACCGTTTCTACGAGCAGTACTTC. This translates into CASSLRGDRFYEQYF.